Each of the 15 T cell receptor beta chains below was sequenced from the same sample in a study of blood T cell repertoires in COVID-19. Method: immunoSEQ multiplex PCR; TCRdb's copy keeps in-frame clones and lacks some. The repertoire holds over 60,000 clones, with around 73% as singletons. The specimen sequenced was peripheral blood. These receptors were obtained from an older man with active or convalescent COVID-19.

This chain links TRBV19 with TRBJ2-3, with D possibly being TRBD1 (6 bases). Looked up from germline, CDR1 is LNHDA and CDR2 is SQIVND (reference sequence). The CDR3 extends over 14 amino acids. V was trimmed by 5 bases and J by 2 bases, leaving 11 bases between them. In nucleotides, the CDR3 is TGTGCCAGTAGTTCCCGGACAGTCACAGATACGCAGTATTTT. Amino acids: CASSSRTVTDTQYF.

This clone turned up a few times. The chain joins TRBV11-2 to TRBJ2-1; D call uncertain. Trimming took off 3 bases at V and 8 bases at J, with 8 bases between the two ends. The CDR3 extends over 12 amino acids. The germline gives CDR1 SGHAT, CDR2 FQNNGV. The CDR3 loop reads CASSFDTHEQFF. DNA for the CDR3: TGTGCCAGCAGCTTCGACACGCATGAGCAGTTCTTC.

The rearrangement joins TRBV6-5 to TRBJ1-2; no clear D. Germline V lookup: CDR1 MNHEY, CDR2 SVGAGI. The CDR3 runs 14 residues. V was pared by 7 bases and J by 4 bases, with 16 bases between. The chain's CDR3 is CASNRPGKTYGYTF. The CDR3, as DNA: TGTGCCAGCAATAGACCGGGAAAAACCTATGGCTACACCTTC.

The chain links TRBV5-5 to TRBJ2-1; 7 bases match TRBD1. Germline lookup yields CDR1 SGHKS and CDR2 YYEKEE (reference sequence). This CDR3 comprises 16 residues. V trimming: 0 bases; J trimming: 2 bases; junction bases outside the gene matches: 5. The CDR3 DNA sequence: TGTGCCAGCAGCTTGGCCGAAACAGGGGCCTACAATGAGCAGTTCTTC. This codes for CASSLAETGAYNEQFF.

V usage is TRBV24-1 and J usage is TRBJ2-1; D unresolved. V lost 4 bases, J lost 5 bases, and 5 bases lay in between. Germline CDR1 is KGHDR and CDR2 is SFDVKD. The CDR3 runs 12 residues. CDR3 amino acids: CATSDLHNEQFF. CDR3 DNA sequence: TGTGCCACCAGTGACCTTCACAATGAGCAGTTCTTC.

This clone was seen only a few times. The chain joins TRBV5-1 to TRBJ2-7, with D uncertain. CDR3 length: 12 residues. V lost 1 base to trimming and J lost 7 bases, with 9 bases between them. Germline CDR1 and CDR2: SGHRS and YFSETQ. The CDR3 region is CASSLKLIEQYF. In DNA form, the CDR3 reads TGCGCCAGCAGCTTGAAACTTATAGAGCAGTACTTC.

The chain is built from TRBV5-5 and TRBJ2-1, with 11 bases matching TRBD2. Germline lookup yields CDR1 SGHKS and CDR2 YYEKEE (reference sequence). The length of the CDR3 is 16 residues. After removal of 1 base from V and 7 bases from J, the junction contained 7 bases not matched to a gene. CDR3 region: CASSLLAGGPENEQFF. CDR3 DNA: TGTGCCAGCAGCTTGTTAGCGGGAGGGCCTGAGAATGAGCAGTTCTTC.

The rearrangement uses TRBV7-2 and TRBJ2-7; a possible D gene is TRBD2 (5 bases). Trimming removed 7 bases from V and 2 bases from J, with 15 bases in between. Germline CDR1 is SGHTA and CDR2 is FQGNSA. The CDR3 totals 14 residues. DNA for the CDR3: TGTGCCAGCACTTTGATACTAGGTCCCTACGAGCAGTACTTC. It specifies CASTLILGPYEQYF.

The J gene is TRBJ2-7, the V gene TRBV28; TRBD1 aligns across 9 bases. Germline CDR1 and CDR2: MDHEN and SYDVKM. This CDR3 contains 15 residues. The junction had 12 bases not matched to a gene; V was cut back by 8 bases and J by 4 bases. CDR3 sequence (DNA): TGTGCCAGCGAACCGGGACAGGGCCCTTTGTACGAGCAGTACTTC. Translation gives CASEPGQGPLYEQYF.

The table lists this clone with a few counts. V and J are TRBV4-2 and TRBJ2-1; D remains ambiguous. Germline assignment: CDR1 LGHNA and CDR2 YNFKEQ. The CDR3 spans 18 residues. Trimming took off 0 bases at V and 0 bases at J, with 15 bases between the two ends. The CDR3 region has the DNA TGTGCCAGCAGCCAAGAGTATCAGGCTGCTCTCTCCTACAATGAGCAGTTCTTC. Translation gives CASSQEYQAALSYNEQFF.

V gene TRBV7-7 combines with J gene TRBJ2-1; 10 bases fit TRBD2. The CDR3 totals 15 residues. Trimming at V came to 1 base and at J to 4 bases, leaving 1 base not matched to a gene. Germline-derived CDR1 and CDR2 are SSHAT and FNYEAQ (reference sequence). The CDR3 spells CASSLGAGGYNEQFF. In DNA, the CDR3 is TGTGCCAGCAGCTTAGGAGCGGGGGGGTACAATGAGCAGTTCTTC.

The chain couples TRBV6-6 to TRBJ1-2, with 8 bases lining up with TRBD1. The CDR3 loop spans 16 amino acids. The J segment lost 4 bases and the V segment lost 5 bases, leaving 12 bases of the junction unmatched. Germline V gene lookup returns CDR1 MNHNY and CDR2 SVGAGI (reference sequence). CDR3 DNA sequence: TGTGCCAGCAGTCCGACCGGACAGGGATTTACCTATGGCTACACCTTC. It codes for CASSPTGQGFTYGYTF.

The gene calls are TRBV18 and TRBJ1-1, with D possibly matching TRBD1 (6 bases). This CDR3 comprises 15 residues. V lost 5 bases, J lost 1 base, and 14 bases lay in between. Germline assignment: CDR1 KGHSH and CDR2 LQKENI. The chain's CDR3 is CASSAQRQENTEAFF. The DNA for the CDR3 is TGTGCCAGCTCAGCGCAGCGACAGGAGAACACTGAAGCTTTCTTT.

CDR3: CASSQGRADNEQFF. CDR3 coding DNA: TGTGCCAGCAGCCAAGGCCGAGCGGACAATGAGCAGTTCTTC. The chain uses TRBV3-1 (or the pseudogene TRBV3-2) and TRBJ2-1; perhaps TRBD2 as D (5 bases). There are 14 residues in the CDR3. V was cut by 1 base and J by 5 bases, with 9 bases left in between. CDR1 and CDR2 from the germline V gene are LGHDT and YNNKEL (reference sequence).

This clone occurred a few times. The chain couples TRBV7-6 to TRBJ2-2; 8 bases match TRBD1. Germline loops: CDR1 SGHVS, CDR2 FNYEAQ. Trimming took 5 bases from V and 6 from J; bases not matched to a gene: 8. CDR3 size: 15 residues. This CDR3 reads CASSLMDRAAGELFF. The CDR3 DNA reads as TGTGCCAGCAGCCTCATGGACAGGGCGGCCGGGGAGCTGTTTTTT.